Below are 25 T cell receptor beta chains sequenced from a single sample in a study of brain metastases from non-small cell lung cancer. The data were produced by immunoSEQ multiplex PCR, yet TCRdb's version contains in-frame clones alone and is incomplete. The table records thousands of clones, approximately 90% of them present only once. Sequencing input: primary lung tumor tissue. The receptors shown here come from a donor aged 40 or older with non-small cell lung cancer.

The chain employs TRBV10-3 and TRBJ1-6; 8 nucleotides match TRBD1. Germline V gives CDR1 ENHRY, CDR2 SYGVKD. This CDR3 is 13 amino acids long. V gave up 9 bases and J gave up 13 bases; unmatched junction bases: 11. This chain's CDR3 is CAIRDRLLEPLHF. The CDR3 DNA follows: TGTGCCATTAGGGACAGGCTGCTGGAGCCCCTCCACTTT.

This clone has just one count. The same CDR3 arises from other DNA sequences in this sample as well. The CDR3 nucleotides read TGCGCCAGCAGCCAAGATTCCGCAGGTAACACTGAAGCTTTCTTT. As protein: CASSQDSAGNTEAFF. The rearrangement joins TRBV4-3 to TRBJ1-1; D is unresolved. CDR1 and CDR2 from the germline V gene are LGHNA and YSLEER. V shed 0 bases and J shed 2 bases, with 10 bases lying between them. The CDR3 consists of 15 residues.

This clone was counted between two and nine times. The V and J genes are TRBV7-9 and TRBJ2-1, with TRBD2 matching over 10 bases. The trim removed 5 bases at V and 7 bases at J, leaving 5 bases unmatched. CDR1 is SEHNR and CDR2 is FQNEAQ in the germline V gene (reference sequence). The CDR3 contains 14 residues. The CDR3 DNA sequence: TGTGCCAGCAGCGTGGGACTAGCGAAGAATGAGCAGTTCTTC. Translating it yields CASSVGLAKNEQFF.

This clone was counted only a few times. The chain is built from TRBV7-3 and TRBJ2-1; 14 nucleotides align to TRBD2. V shed 6 bases, J shed 9 bases, and the junction held 10 bases outside the gene matches. The V gene's germline CDR1 is SGHTA and CDR2 FQGTGA. CDR3 length equals 16 residues. The DNA for the CDR3 is TGTGCCAGCAGTAATGGACTAGCGGGAGGAGGGGGTGAGCAGTTCTTC. It translates to CASSNGLAGGGGEQFF. The full variable domain, completed using reference TRBV7-3 and TRBJ2-1, is GAGVSQTPSNKVTEKGKYVELRCDPISGHTALYWYRQSLGQGPEFLIYFQGTGAADDSGLPNDRFFAVRPEGSVSTLKIQRTERGDSAVYLCASSNGLAGGGGEQFFGPGTRLTVL.

The gene calls are TRBV27 and TRBJ2-5; TRBD2 agrees at 9 bases. Germline CDR1 reads MNHEY; CDR2 reads SMNVEV (reference sequence). This CDR3 has 16 residues. The V segment lost 3 bases and the J segment 5 bases; nucleotides outside the gene matches: 10. CDR3: CASSLRREGRTETQYF. DNA for the CDR3: TGTGCCAGCAGTTTGAGGCGGGAGGGAAGGACGGAGACCCAGTACTTC.

This clone has just a few counts. The chain has TRBV19 and TRBJ1-1; possible D gene TRBD1, 6 bases. CDR3 size: 14 residues. The V and J ends lost 5 bases and 3 bases respectively, with 13 bases between them. CDR1 LNHDA and CDR2 SQIVND come from the germline V gene (reference sequence). In DNA form, the CDR3 reads TGTGCCAGTAGTCTAGGGGGGTATGACACTGAAGCTTTCTTT. Amino acids: CASSLGGYDTEAFF.

This clone appeared a single time. This rearrangement joins TRBV10-1 to TRBJ1-2, with TRBD1 matching over 8 bases. V shed 5 bases, J shed 0 bases, and the junction held 5 bases outside the gene matches. The CDR3 covers 15 residues. The germline CDR1 and CDR2 sequences are WNHNN and SYGVQD (reference sequence). The DNA of the CDR3 is TGCGCCAGCAGTAATCTACAGGGGGCTAACTATGGCTACACCTTC. It is translated as CASSNLQGANYGYTF.

The gene calls are TRBV7-8 and TRBJ1-2, with D uncertain. This CDR3 comprises 15 residues. Germline loops: CDR1 SGHVS, CDR2 FQNEAQ. V was cut by 4 bases and J by 2 bases, with 14 bases left in between. The CDR3 region is CASSSEPRANYGYTF. In DNA, the CDR3 is TGTGCCAGCAGCTCCGAACCGAGGGCAAACTATGGCTACACCTTC.

About this clone itself: This clone may be a read error of a much larger clone one base away. The same CDR3 also results from other DNA sequences found in this sample. V is TRBV29-1 and J is TRBJ1-2, with D perhaps TRBD1 (5 bases). The CDR3 has 14 amino acids. Looked up from germline, CDR1 is SQVTM and CDR2 is ANQGSEA. The CDR3 loop reads CSVEEQDQNYGYTF. The CDR3 nucleotides read TGTAGCGTTGAAGAACAGGATCAAAACTATGGCTACACCTTC. The variable domain in full, with the rest retrieved from reference TRBV29-1 and TRBJ1-2, is SAVISQKPSRDICQRGTSLTIQCQVDSQVTMMFWYRQQPGQSLTLIATANQGSEATYESGFVIDKFPISRPNLTFSTLTVSNMSPEDSSIYLCSVEEQDQNYGYTFGSGTRLTVV.

V usage is TRBV14 and J usage is TRBJ2-3; TRBD2 might be the D (6 bases). The CDR3 spans 18 residues. Germline lookup yields CDR1 SGHDN and CDR2 FVKESK. Trimming shortened V by 4 bases and J by 0 bases, and 20 bases separated the two germline ends. The CDR3 region has the DNA TGTGCCAGCAGCCCCTCCACCGGACGTCGGGGGAGCACAGATACGCAGTATTTT. Its protein product is CASSPSTGRRGSTDTQYF.

This chain joins TRBV5-1 and TRBJ2-7; TRBD2 matches 7 bases. The germline CDR1 and CDR2 sequences are SGHRS and YFSETQ. Losses at the gene ends were 0 bases for V and 7 bases for J; bases not matched to a gene: 7. The CDR3 is 14 residues long. CDR3 residues: CASSLVAGAGEQYF. In nucleotides, the CDR3 is TGCGCCAGCAGCTTGGTTGCGGGAGCCGGTGAGCAGTACTTC.

This chain connects TRBV28 to TRBJ1-1, with TRBD1 matching over 7 bases. The CDR3 length is 16 residues. The ends lost 3 bases at V and 1 base at J; junction bases unmatched: 8. Germline V gives CDR1 MDHEN, CDR2 SYDVKM. This CDR3 is CASSFYRPGGNTEAFF. The CDR3 coding sequence is TGTGCCAGCAGTTTCTATAGGCCAGGGGGGAACACTGAAGCTTTCTTT.

The chain carries TRBV27 and TRBJ2-1, with no clear D. V was shortened by 3 bases and J by 1 base, with 10 bases between the two germline ends. Looked up from germline, CDR1 is MNHEY and CDR2 is SMNVEV (reference sequence). The CDR3 loop spans 15 amino acids. Here the CDR3 reads CASSFGGLSYNEQFF. The CDR3 nucleotides are TGTGCCAGCAGTTTCGGCGGCCTTTCCTACAATGAGCAGTTCTTC.

V is TRBV19 and J is TRBJ2-1; D remains unclear. The germline CDR1 and CDR2 sequences are LNHDA and SQIVND (reference sequence). Trimming pared 3 bases from V and 5 bases from J, leaving 8 bases between. The CDR3 has 13 residues. The CDR3 protein is CASSIYTNNEQFF. The CDR3 DNA reads TGTGCCAGTAGTATTTACACAAACAATGAGCAGTTCTTC. Using reference TRBV19 and TRBJ2-1 for the parts outside the CDR3, the full variable domain is DGGITQSPKYLFRKEGQNVTLSCEQNLNHDAMYWYRQDPGQGLRLIYYSQIVNDFQKGDIAEGYSVSREKKESFPLTVTSAQKNPTAFYLCASSIYTNNEQFFGPGTRLTVL.

This chain's CDR3 is CASSIDATTNEKLFF. The CDR3 DNA reads TGTGCCAGTAGTATTGACGCCACAACTAATGAAAAACTGTTTTTT. The V gene is TRBV19, the J gene TRBJ1-4; D is ambiguous. V lost 3 bases and J lost 0, with 8 bases in between. This CDR3 has 15 amino acids. Germline loops: CDR1 LNHDA, CDR2 SQIVND (reference sequence). Supplemented by reference TRBV19 and TRBJ1-4, the full variable domain reads DGGITQSPKYLFRKEGQNVTLSCEQNLNHDAMYWYRQDPGQGLRLIYYSQIVNDFQKGDIAEGYSVSREKKESFPLTVTSAQKNPTAFYLCASSIDATTNEKLFFGSGTQLSVL.

J is TRBJ2-2 and V is TRBV6-4; D remains unclear. Germline loops: CDR1 MRHNA, CDR2 SNTAGT. This CDR3 is built from 13 residues. Trimming shortened V by 6 bases and J by 2 bases, and 7 bases separated the two germline ends. The CDR3 DNA is TGTGCCAGCAGCGCAGCTAACACCGGGGAGCTGTTTTTT. As protein: CASSAANTGELFF.

The sample holds one count of this clone. V and J are TRBV5-4 and TRBJ1-3; D is unclear. Trimming shortened V by 0 bases and J by 2 bases, and 6 bases separated the two germline ends. The germline V gene has CDR1 SGHNT and CDR2 YYREEE (reference sequence). The CDR3 totals 14 residues. The CDR3 sequence: CASSLDGTGNTIYF. Written as DNA, the CDR3 is TGTGCCAGCAGCTTGGACGGGACTGGAAACACCATATATTTT.

The chain couples TRBV18 to TRBJ2-6; D might be TRBD1 (6 bases). V lost 6 bases to trimming and J lost 0 bases, with 12 bases between them. Per germline, CDR1 KGHSH and CDR2 LQKENI. CDR3 length equals 16 residues. The CDR3 sequence is CASSPTGISGANVLTF. CDR3 coding DNA: TGTGCCAGCTCGCCCACAGGGATCTCTGGGGCCAACGTCCTGACTTTC.

The V and J genes are TRBV24-1 and TRBJ2-1; 10 positions agree with TRBD2. Losses at the gene ends were 8 bases for V and 0 bases for J; bases not matched to a gene: 3. Looked up from germline, CDR1 is KGHDR and CDR2 is SFDVKD. The CDR3 loop spans 15 amino acids. The CDR3 region has the DNA TGTGCCACCAATGCTAGCGGGAGCTCCTACAATGAGCAGTTCTTC. Amino acids: CATNASGSSYNEQFF.

The chain links TRBV14 to TRBJ2-3; D perhaps matches TRBD1 (5 bases). V dropped 4 bases and J dropped 8 bases, with 13 bases sitting between them. Germline CDR1 reads SGHDN; CDR2 reads FVKESK. The CDR3 covers 13 residues. CDR3 loop: CASSPQGWVTQYF. The CDR3 nucleotides are TGTGCCAGCAGCCCCCAGGGTTGGGTTACGCAGTATTTT.

V gene TRBV3-1 (or the pseudogene TRBV3-2) combines with J gene TRBJ2-7, with D maybe TRBD1 (6 bases). The CDR3 runs to 17 residues. V was cut by 1 base and J by 0 bases, with 16 bases left in between. CDR1 and CDR2 (germline): LGHDT, YNNKEL (reference sequence). The CDR3 loop is CASSQVPGQGSSYEQYF. The CDR3 DNA follows: TGTGCCAGCAGCCAAGTTCCGGGACAAGGGTCCTCCTACGAGCAGTACTTC.

The rearrangement links TRBV15 to TRBJ1-6; D may be TRBD1 (5 bases). The CDR3 runs to 15 residues. The germline V gene has CDR1 LNHNV and CDR2 YYDKDF (reference sequence). V was shortened by 1 base and J by 6 bases, with 10 bases between the two germline ends. CDR3 nucleotides: TGTGCCACCAGCAGAGCGGGACTGGCTAATTCACCCCTCCACTTT. Protein: CATSRAGLANSPLHF.

In regard to this clone: Germline is not matched at one junction end, which may reflect a read error. V and J are TRBV5-4 and TRBJ1-2; 9 bases map to TRBD1. The length of the CDR3 is 16 residues. Looked up from germline, CDR1 is SGHNT and CDR2 is YYREEE (reference sequence). Written as DNA, the CDR3 is TGTGCCAGCAGCTTGTTCCAACAACAGGGGGCGCAGGGCTATACCTTC. Residues: CASSLFQQQGAQGYTF.

The chain combines TRBV15 with TRBJ1-5; D not certain. The CDR3 covers 14 residues. Germline loops: CDR1 LNHNV, CDR2 YYDKDF (reference sequence). V lost 3 bases, J lost 7 bases, and 13 bases lay in between. In DNA form, the CDR3 reads TGTGCCACCAGCAGGGGCGGGGTTGAACAGCCCCAGCATTTT. This gives the protein CATSRGGVEQPQHF.

The rearrangement uses TRBV10-1 and TRBJ1-6; 10 bases match TRBD1. The CDR3 runs to 16 residues. V trimming: 0 bases; J trimming: 9 bases; junction bases outside the gene matches: 5. Germline CDR1 is WNHNN and CDR2 is SYGVQD (reference sequence). CDR3 amino acids: CASSESRTGGSSPLHF. In nucleotides, the CDR3 is TGCGCCAGCAGTGAGTCCAGGACAGGGGGATCTTCACCCCTCCACTTT.